These 16 T cell receptor beta chains originate from one sample sequenced in a study of tumor-infiltrating lymphocytes in primary liver carcinoma. A primer matching the constant region was used to make TCR beta cDNA from approximately 500 ng of total RNA. Three nested multiplex PCR rounds of slightly modified ARM-PCR generated TCR beta libraries. With TRBV1-TRBV30 forward primers and a C-beta reverse primer, the first two PCR rounds were run for around 10 cycles each. Each CDR3 protein gets one entry after TCRdb re-called the multiplex PCR reads with MiXCR. The sample holds 95,000 to 150,000 distinct CDR3 sequences, around 64% seen once. Total RNA and DNA came together from roughly 20-30 mg of bulk tissue without cell sorting. What was sequenced was liver tumor tissue from sampling region 3. Indicated subset: tumor region T3, left-lateral pole. Receptors were obtained from a woman in her sixties with primary liver carcinoma and hepatitis B virus infection.

Only one count was recorded for this clonotype. A single base separates this from a much larger clone, so it may be a read error. The chain combines TRBV28 with TRBJ1-4; the D gene is possibly TRBD1 (6 bases). This CDR3 is built from 14 residues. The V gene's germline CDR1 is MDHEN and CDR2 SYDVKM. The CDR3 DNA sequence: TGTGCCAGCAGTTTCGCCCGGGACAATGAAATACTGTTTTTT. Its protein product is CASSFARDNEILFF.

This clonotype has just a few counts. The chain recombines TRBV7-9 with TRBJ2-1, with TRBD1 as a possible D gene (5 bases). The CDR3 consists of 15 residues. Germline loops: CDR1 SEHNR, CDR2 FQNEAQ (reference sequence). V lost 5 bases, J lost 7 bases, and 18 bases lay in between. The CDR3 nucleotides read TGTGCCAGCAGCGGCCGACAGACCTACGGGAATGAGCAGTTCTTC. Protein product: CASSGRQTYGNEQFF.

Ten or more counts support this clonotype. The rearrangement uses TRBV4-1 and TRBJ2-7, with D unresolved. From germline, CDR1 is MGHRA and CDR2 YSYEKL. V shed 1 base and J shed 2 bases, with 6 bases lying between them. The CDR3 has 13 residues. The CDR3 sequence is CASSQGPPYEQYF. CDR3 in DNA: TGCGCCAGCAGCCAAGGTCCACCCTACGAGCAGTACTTC.

The rearrangement uses TRBV30 and TRBJ1-1; 8 nucleotides align to TRBD1. Germline assignment: CDR1 GTSNPN and CDR2 SVGIG (reference sequence). This CDR3 spans 20 amino acids. V was clipped by 0 bases and J by 2 bases; unmatched bases: 20. CDR3 protein: CAWSVSFGWTSGQANTEAFF. The CDR3 nucleotides are TGTGCCTGGAGTGTATCCTTTGGATGGACTTCGGGACAGGCCAACACTGAAGCTTTCTTT.

This clonotype has a handful of counts. The gene calls are TRBV7-9 and TRBJ2-5; 13 nucleotides line up with TRBD2. Looked up from germline, CDR1 is SEHNR and CDR2 is FQNEAQ (reference sequence). The CDR3 is 15 amino acids. V lost 4 bases and J lost 5; bases outside the gene matches: 4. The chain's CDR3 is CASSSGLAGMETQYF. CDR3 DNA: TGTGCCAGCAGCTCGGGACTAGCGGGAATGGAGACCCAGTACTTC.

Remarks on this clonotype: The final CDR3 position lacks the conserved phenylalanine or tryptophan, pointing to a likely read error. The genes are TRBV6-5 and TRBJ2-7; TRBD2 aligns across 7 bases. Germline-derived CDR1 and CDR2 are MNHEY and SVGAGI. The length of the CDR3 is 15 residues. The CDR3 bases are TGCGCCAGCAGTTTCTACTGGGGGGGGTCCTACGAGCAGTACTTG. Protein product: CASSFYWGGSYEQYL.

The gene calls are TRBV11-2 and TRBJ2-5; 8 bases are a match to TRBD1. Unmatched junction bases numbered 16, after V lost 9 bases and J lost 10 bases. The V gene's germline CDR1 is SGHAT and CDR2 FQNNGV. The CDR3 is made up of 14 amino acids. The CDR3 loop reads CASGLEGQAGGQYF. CDR3 DNA sequence: TGTGCCAGTGGCTTAGAGGGACAGGCCGGCGGCCAGTACTTC.

A word on this clonotype: A junction boundary mismatches the germline segment, possibly from a read error. This chain joins TRBV4-2 and TRBJ1-1; TRBD1 aligns across 8 bases. The CDR3 totals 15 residues. Per germline, CDR1 LGHNA and CDR2 YNFKEQ. The CDR3 bases are TGCGCCAGCAACCCCCTGGACAGGGAAAACACTGAAGCTTTCTTT. The encoded protein is CASNPLDRENTEAFF.

Remarks on this clonotype: Sequence at one end of the junction differs from germline and may be a read error. The chain has TRBV5-1 and TRBJ2-1, with D perhaps TRBD1 (6 bases). The CDR3 is 15 residues long. From germline, CDR1 is SGHRS and CDR2 YFSETQ. The chain's CDR3 is CTSSLGAEGYNEQFF. In DNA form, the CDR3 reads TGCACCAGCAGCTTGGGGGCAGAGGGCTACAATGAGCAGTTCTTC.

In this sample, this clonotype turned up once. The chain has TRBV5-1 and TRBJ2-7, with 9 bases aligning to TRBD2. V lost 8 bases, J lost 4 bases, and 13 bases stayed unmatched. This CDR3 is 15 amino acids long. Looked up from germline, CDR1 is SGHRS and CDR2 is YFSETQ. The CDR3 DNA reads as TGCGCCAGGAGCACCAGCGGGACTAGCACTTACGAGCAGTACTTC. Translating gives CARSTSGTSTYEQYF.

As regards this clonotype: The CDR3 does not end in the conserved phenylalanine or tryptophan, so this is likely a read error. The chain links TRBV4-1 to TRBJ2-7; D gene unclear. Trimming pared 7 bases from V and 3 bases from J, leaving 13 bases between. The germline CDR1 and CDR2 sequences are MGHRA and YSYEKL. The CDR3 length is 13 residues. The CDR3 region is CASMGNGRYEQYL. CDR3 nucleotides: TGCGCCAGCATGGGGAACGGCCGCTACGAGCAGTACCTC.

Worth noting for this clonotype: Possible read error: a much larger clone is one base away. J is TRBJ2-1 and V is TRBV12-3 or TRBV12-4; unclear D gene. The CDR3 has 15 residues. CDR3 in DNA: TGTGCCAGCAGTTTAGCGGGCAGCTCCTACAATGTGCAGTTCTTC. Amino acids: CASSLAGSSYNVQFF.

There are many counts of this clonotype. The rearrangement joins TRBV29-1 to TRBJ2-7; perhaps D is TRBD1 or TRBD2 (5 bases each). V gave up 7 bases and J gave up 0 bases, with 13 bases separating them. Germline V lookup: CDR1 SQVTM, CDR2 ANQGSEA. This CDR3 spans 13 amino acids. The CDR3 bases are TGCAGCGCCACGGGACCCTTCTCCTACGAGCAGTACTTC. Its protein is CSATGPFSYEQYF.

This clonotype was seen many times. The rearrangement joins TRBV6-5 to TRBJ1-6; D might be TRBD1 (5 bases). CDR1 MNHEY and CDR2 SVGAGI come from the germline V gene. This CDR3 spans 14 amino acids. V lost 6 bases and J 4 bases, leaving 10 bases between the germline ends. CDR3: CASSLGRYNSPLHF. Written as DNA, the CDR3 is TGTGCCAGCAGCCTGGGACGGTATAATTCACCCCTCCACTTT.

A note on this clonotype: Being one base from a much bigger clone, this may be a read error. This rearrangement joins TRBV28 to TRBJ2-1; the match to TRBD2 covers 13 bases. Germline values: CDR1 MDHEN, CDR2 SYDVKM. This CDR3 is 15 amino acids long. In DNA, the CDR3 is TGTGCCAGCAGTTTAACTAGCGGGAGGGCCAGGGAGCAGCTCTTC. Its translation is CASSLTSGRAREQLF. Complete variable domain (other parts from reference TRBV28 and TRBJ2-1): DVKVTQSSRYLVKRTGEKVFLECVQDMDHENMFWYRQDPGLGLRLIYFSYDVKMKEKGDIPEGYSVSREKKERFSLILESASTNQTSMYLCASSLTSGRAREQLFGPGTRLTVL.

Many counts were recorded for this clonotype. The genes are TRBV28 and TRBJ2-1; 7 bases line up with TRBD1. Germline V gives CDR1 MDHEN, CDR2 SYDVKM. The CDR3 spans 14 residues. V lost 6 bases, J lost 8 bases, and 10 bases stayed unmatched. The CDR3 loop is CASSSTKGGDEQFF. CDR3 DNA: TGTGCCAGCAGCTCGACCAAAGGGGGCGATGAGCAGTTCTTC.